The 6 T cell receptor beta chains listed next were all sequenced from one sample in a study of tumor-infiltrating lymphocytes in primary liver carcinoma. Germline DNA was also extracted, with blood RNA taken from unsorted whole blood. With 500 ng total RNA as template and a constant-region primer, TCR beta cDNA was made. Libraries of TCR beta came from three nested multiplex PCR rounds with slightly modified ARM-PCR. Investigators reported that the first two PCR rounds, at 9 to 11 cycles each, used TRBV1-TRBV30 forward primers with a C-beta reverse primer. One entry per CDR3 protein results from TCRdb running MiXCR on the multiplex PCR reads. The data show hundreds of thousands of distinct CDR3 sequences, 65% seen once. The source material was peripheral blood. These receptor sequences come from a man aged 35 to 55 with primary liver carcinoma and hepatitis B virus infection.

About this clonotype: A read error may account for a junction end that differs from germline. This chain connects TRBV11-1 to TRBJ2-5, with D perhaps matching TRBD1 (6 bases). Germline V gene lookup returns CDR1 SGHAT and CDR2 FQDESV (reference sequence). This CDR3 has 16 amino acids. CDR3 protein: CASSLRQALSQETQYF. In DNA, the CDR3 is TGTGCCAGCAGCTTAAGACAGGCCCTGTCCCAAGAGACCCAATACTTC.

About this clonotype: One end of the junction is discordant with germline, which a read error may explain. The rearrangement uses TRBV6-5 and TRBJ2-2, with D perhaps TRBD2 (6 bases). CDR3 length: 14 residues. Germline V gives CDR1 MNHEY, CDR2 SVGAGI. The CDR3 bases are TGTGCCACTTACTCCGGACTATTTACCGGGAAGCTGTTTTTT. Protein product: CATYSGLFTGKLFF.

This clonotype occurred many times. The chain links TRBV29-1 to TRBJ2-1, with 10 bases identical to TRBD2. The CDR3 is 16 amino acids. With V trimmed by 2 bases and J by 0 bases, 4 bases remained unmatched. CDR1 is SQVTM and CDR2 is ANQGSEA in the germline V gene. In nucleotides, the CDR3 is TGCAGCGTTGAACTAGCGGGGGCCCCCTCCTACAATGAGCAGTTCTTC. It is translated as CSVELAGAPSYNEQFF.

Details on this clonotype: Given a much more abundant clone one base away, this may be a read error. Written as DNA, the CDR3 is TGTGACAGCAGCTTGGACGGGAGTGTTACCGGGGAGCTGTTTTTT. This gives the protein CDSSLDGSVTGELFF. The chain recombines TRBV5-4 with TRBJ2-2; maybe TRBD2 (6 bases). CDR1 and CDR2 from the germline V gene are SGHNT and YYREEE (reference sequence). The CDR3 contains 15 residues.

Turning to this clonotype: Because it lacks the conserved phenylalanine or tryptophan at the end, this CDR3 is likely a read error. CDR3 sequence reads: CAWSVGTEAFL. Written as DNA, the CDR3 is TGTGCCTGGAGTGTGGGGACTGAAGCTTTCCTT. V and J are TRBV30 and TRBJ1-1; D not certain. Germline CDR1 and CDR2: GTSNPN and SVGIG (reference sequence). The CDR3 length is 11 residues. The V end was cut by 0 bases, the J end by 5 bases, with 4 bases between.

The chain links TRBV5-1 to TRBJ2-1; TRBD2 matches 13 bases. The length of the CDR3 is 14 residues. The V gene end was trimmed by 9 bases and the J gene end by 10 bases; junction bases not matched to a gene: 10. The germline V gene has CDR1 SGHRS and CDR2 YFSETQ. The chain's CDR3 is CAMSATGLAGEQFF. The CDR3 DNA reads TGCGCCATGAGCGCAACGGGACTAGCGGGGGAGCAGTTCTTC. Looking up the rest from reference TRBV5-1 and TRBJ2-1 gives the full variable domain: KAGVTQTPRYLIKTRGQQVTLSCSPISGHRSVSWYQQTPGQGLQFLFEYFSETQRNKGNFPGRFSGRQFSNSRSEMNVSTLELGDSALYLCAMSATGLAGEQFFGPGTRLTVL.